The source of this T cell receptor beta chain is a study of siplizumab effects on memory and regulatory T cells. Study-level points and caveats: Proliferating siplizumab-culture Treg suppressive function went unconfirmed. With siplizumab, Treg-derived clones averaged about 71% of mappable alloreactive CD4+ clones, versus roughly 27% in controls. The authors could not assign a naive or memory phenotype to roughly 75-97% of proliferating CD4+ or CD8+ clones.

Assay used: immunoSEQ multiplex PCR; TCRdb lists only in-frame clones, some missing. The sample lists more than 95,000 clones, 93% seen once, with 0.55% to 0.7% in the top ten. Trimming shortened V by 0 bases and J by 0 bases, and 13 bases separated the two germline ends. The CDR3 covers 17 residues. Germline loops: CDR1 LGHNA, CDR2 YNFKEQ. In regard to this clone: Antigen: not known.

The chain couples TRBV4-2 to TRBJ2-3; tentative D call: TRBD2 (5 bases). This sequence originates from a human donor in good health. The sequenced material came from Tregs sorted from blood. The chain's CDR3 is CASSQDLASTSTDTQYF. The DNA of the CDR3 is TGTGCCAGCAGCCAAGATCTTGCTAGCACTAGCACAGATACGCAGTATTTT.